Each of the 17 T cell receptor beta chains below was sequenced from the same sample in a study of cytomegalovirus exposure and HLA in healthy donors. Sequenced by immunoSEQ multiplex PCR; TCRdb stores in-frame clones only, minus some. The sample holds some 350,000 clones, about 90% seen once. Sequenced sample: PBMCs. The origin of the receptors is a woman in her 30s in good health and CMV-seropositive.

The chain has TRBV9 and TRBJ2-2; D is possibly TRBD1 (5 bases). With 1 base removed from V and 1 base from J, the gap between germline ends came to 8 bases. This CDR3 comprises 15 residues. Germline CDR1 reads SGDLS; CDR2 reads YYNGEE. CDR3 in DNA: TGTGCCAGCAGCGTATCCACAGGGAACACCGGGGAGCTGTTTTTT. This codes for CASSVSTGNTGELFF.

The V call is TRBV28, the J call TRBJ2-3; TRBD1 might be the D (5 bases). Germline V lookup: CDR1 MDHEN, CDR2 SYDVKM. There are 14 residues in the CDR3. V was pared by 2 bases and J by 0 bases, with 6 bases between. In DNA form, the CDR3 reads TGTGCCAGCAGTTTAGGACATAGCACAGATACGCAGTATTTT. Amino acid sequence: CASSLGHSTDTQYF.

The chain uses TRBV6-1 and TRBJ1-3; D possibly corresponds to TRBD1 (5 bases). The V end was cut by 4 bases, the J end by 7 bases, with 23 bases between. Germline V gene data show CDR1 as MNHNS and CDR2 as SASEGT. The CDR3 runs to 17 residues. DNA for the CDR3: TGTGCCAGCAGTGGAATCCGGGACGGCCGGGAAAGGAACACCATATATTTT. Protein sequence: CASSGIRDGRERNTIYF.

The chain carries TRBV2 and TRBJ2-1, with D possibly matching TRBD1 (6 bases). From germline, CDR1 is SNHLY and CDR2 FYNNEI. There are 15 residues in the CDR3. With 3 bases removed from V and 1 base from J, the gap between germline ends came to 10 bases. The CDR3 nucleotides read TGTGCCAGCAGTGACCAGGGGCAGTCCTACAATGAGCAGTTCTTC. Its translation is CASSDQGQSYNEQFF.

V usage is TRBV10-3 and J usage is TRBJ2-1; 16 bases align to TRBD2. CDR3 size: 15 residues. After removal of 6 bases from V and 8 bases from J, the junction contained 4 bases not matched to a gene. CDR1 is ENHRY and CDR2 is SYGVKD in the germline V gene. The CDR3 loop reads CAIRGGLAGGDEQFF. The CDR3 nucleotides read TGTGCCATCAGGGGGGGACTAGCGGGAGGGGATGAGCAGTTCTTC.

J is TRBJ1-5 and V is TRBV12-5; a possible D gene is TRBD1 (5 bases). Germline-derived CDR1 and CDR2 are LGHNT and FRNRAP. The CDR3 extends over 14 amino acids. The germline V and J ends were trimmed by 6 bases and 6 bases, with 15 bases remaining between them. This CDR3 reads CASGQGDLGQPQHF. In DNA form, the CDR3 reads TGTGCTAGTGGCCAGGGAGATTTGGGTCAGCCCCAGCATTTT.

The J gene is TRBJ1-5, the V gene TRBV28; D may be TRBD1 (5 bases). Trimming removed 4 bases from V and 4 bases from J, with 14 bases in between. Per the germline V gene, CDR1 is MDHEN and CDR2 is SYDVKM. The CDR3 contains 15 residues. CDR3 DNA sequence: TGTGCCAGCAGTTGGGACGGGAAAAGGAATCAGCCCCAGCATTTT. Translation gives CASSWDGKRNQPQHF.

The rearrangement joins TRBV29-1 to TRBJ2-1; 9 bases are a match to TRBD2. CDR1 is SQVTM and CDR2 is ANQGSEA in the germline V gene. This CDR3 is built from 14 residues. V was clipped by 5 bases and J by 5 bases; unmatched bases: 7. The CDR3 DNA is TGCAGCGTTACTAGCGGGTCTGGGAACAATGAGCAGTTCTTC. Translating it yields CSVTSGSGNNEQFF.

This chain links TRBV5-6 with TRBJ1-2; 7 bases are shared with TRBD1. Germline V gives CDR1 SGHDT, CDR2 YYEEEE. J gave up 7 bases and V 4 bases, and 1 base lay outside the gene matches. The CDR3 loop spans 11 amino acids. The CDR3 here is CASSPGGGYTF. The DNA of the CDR3 is TGTGCCAGCAGCCCAGGGGGTGGCTACACCTTC.

The genes are TRBV27 and TRBJ2-3; 7 nucleotides match TRBD2. V lost 5 bases to trimming and J lost 4 bases; unmatched junction nucleotides: 9. CDR3 length: 15 residues. Germline CDR1 MNHEY, CDR2 SMNVEV (reference sequence). CDR3 nucleotide sequence: TGTGCCAGCAGTCCCCGAGCGGGGCGGGCAGATACGCAGTATTTT. Translation: CASSPRAGRADTQYF.

In its sample, this clone was seen once. This CDR3 reads CASSGGEILTNADTQYF. Written as DNA, the CDR3 is TGTGCCAGCAGCGGGGGGGAGATCCTCACGAACGCAGATACGCAGTATTTT. This chain uses TRBV5-6 with TRBJ2-3; TRBD2 agrees at 7 bases. Germline V gene lookup returns CDR1 SGHDT and CDR2 YYEEEE. The V gene end was trimmed by 4 bases and the J gene end by 4 bases; junction bases not matched to a gene: 15. The CDR3 runs to 17 residues.

The rearrangement joins TRBV28 to TRBJ1-1, with D hard to call. Germline lookup yields CDR1 MDHEN and CDR2 SYDVKM. The CDR3 extends over 12 amino acids. The V end was cut by 2 bases, the J end by 8 bases, with 9 bases between. The CDR3 DNA sequence: TGTGCCAGCAGTTTAATGCAGGAGGAAGCTTTCTTT. Amino acids: CASSLMQEEAFF.

In this sample, this clone turned up once. The V gene is TRBV27, the J gene TRBJ1-5; a weak D match, TRBD1 (5 bases). Looked up from germline, CDR1 is MNHEY and CDR2 is SMNVEV (reference sequence). There are 13 residues in the CDR3. V was trimmed by 4 bases and J by 4 bases, leaving 8 bases between them. The CDR3 loop is CASSWTHNQPQHF. Written as DNA, the CDR3 is TGTGCCAGCAGTTGGACACATAATCAGCCCCAGCATTTT.

The chain recombines TRBV6-6 with TRBJ1-2, with TRBD1 matching 7 bases. V gave up 6 bases and J gave up 5 bases; unmatched junction bases: 15. Germline V lookup: CDR1 MNHNY, CDR2 SVGAGI (reference sequence). The CDR3 extends over 16 amino acids. The CDR3 nucleotides are TGTGCCAGCAGGCGTGAAAGCGGGACAGAAGTATATGGCTACACCTTC. As protein: CASRRESGTEVYGYTF.

In this sample, this clone turned up once. This chain uses TRBV10-3 with TRBJ1-1; 8 bases line up with TRBD1. The germline V gene has CDR1 ENHRY and CDR2 SYGVKD. The J segment lost 1 base and the V segment lost 5 bases, leaving 12 bases of the junction unmatched. This CDR3 is built from 17 residues. CDR3 nucleotide sequence: TGTGCCATCAGTCCAAGTCCCGGGACAGGTTCGAACACTGAAGCTTTCTTT. Residues: CAISPSPGTGSNTEAFF.

This sequence joins TRBV29-1 and TRBJ1-1, with 9 bases identical to TRBD1. The CDR3 covers 11 residues. V trimming: 7 bases; J trimming: 12 bases; junction bases outside the gene matches: 9. CDR1 and CDR2 from the germline V gene are SQVTM and ANQGSEA. CDR3 bases: TGCAGCGGCCAGACAGGGGGAGGAACTTTCTTT. It translates to CSGQTGGGTFF.

The V call is TRBV19, the J call TRBJ1-5; D is unresolved. Germline values: CDR1 LNHDA, CDR2 SQIVND (reference sequence). The V gene lost 10 bases and the J gene lost 0 bases, with 22 bases spanning the gap. The CDR3 spans 17 residues. The CDR3 coding sequence is TGTGCCAATGACCCTGGAGGGATGGGCCATAGCAATCAGCCCCAGCATTTT. Translation: CANDPGGMGHSNQPQHF.